Below, 10 T cell receptor beta chains from the same sample are listed, as sequenced in a study of resident and recirculating memory T cells in vitiligo. The data were produced by immunoSEQ multiplex PCR, yet TCRdb's version contains in-frame clones alone and is incomplete. This table has tens of thousands of clones, about 91% appearing once. The sample comprised blood. The source of these receptors is a male donor with vitiligo.

The CDR3 sequence: CASSSREPYEQYF. The DNA of the CDR3 is TGTGCCAGCAGTTCCCGGGAGCCCTACGAGCAGTACTTC. The rearrangement links TRBV6-6 to TRBJ2-7; weak D call: TRBD2 (6 bases). Germline-derived CDR1 and CDR2 are MNHNY and SVGAGI (reference sequence). The CDR3 has 13 amino acids. V lost 4 bases to trimming and J lost 2 bases, with 9 bases between them.

This chain uses TRBV28 with TRBJ2-3, with 9 positions matching TRBD2. CDR3 length: 14 residues. The ends lost 3 bases at V and 3 bases at J; junction bases unmatched: 1. The germline V gene encodes CDR1 MDHEN and CDR2 SYDVKM. CDR3 sequence reads: CASSFLAGTDTQYF. In nucleotides, the CDR3 is TGTGCCAGCAGTTTTCTAGCGGGAACAGATACGCAGTATTTT.

The V call is TRBV19, the J call TRBJ1-2; D perhaps matches TRBD1 (6 bases). Trimming shortened V by 3 bases and J by 6 bases, and 11 bases separated the two germline ends. The CDR3 loop spans 13 amino acids. CDR1 is LNHDA, CDR2 SQIVND, per germline (reference sequence). CDR3 sequence reads: CASSIRGADGYTF. The CDR3 DNA sequence: TGTGCCAGTAGTATCCGGGGGGCGGATGGCTACACCTTC.

This rearrangement joins TRBV21-1 to TRBJ1-5. TRBV21-1 has pseudogene status. The CDR3 has 18 residues. This CDR3 reads CASSKMGGGPGGNQPQHF. The CDR3 nucleotides read TGTGCCAGCAGCAAAATGGGGGGAGGCCCCGGGGGCAATCAGCCCCAGCATTTT.

J is TRBJ2-5 and V is TRBV7-8, with 12 bases matching TRBD1. Germline CDR1 is SGHVS and CDR2 is FQNEAQ. The CDR3 runs to 15 residues. The V segment lost 4 bases and the J segment 5 bases; nucleotides outside the gene matches: 5. In nucleotides, the CDR3 is TGTGCCAGCAGCTCGACCGGGACAGGGGGCGAGACCCAGTACTTC. This gives the protein CASSSTGTGGETQYF.

The chain carries TRBV7-8 and TRBJ2-7; D might be TRBD2 (5 bases). The CDR3 runs 14 residues. The V and J ends lost 2 bases and 4 bases respectively, with 12 bases between them. Germline CDR1 and CDR2: SGHVS and FQNEAQ. Written as DNA, the CDR3 is TGTGCCAGCAGCTTAAGAGGGTATTCGTACGAGCAGTACTTC. Its translation is CASSLRGYSYEQYF.

The V gene is TRBV28, the J gene TRBJ2-7; 10 nucleotides agree with TRBD2. CDR3 length equals 16 residues. From germline, CDR1 is MDHEN and CDR2 SYDVKM. The V segment lost 9 bases and the J segment 0 bases; nucleotides outside the gene matches: 11. This CDR3 reads CASSRLAGVSSYEQYF. The CDR3 nucleotides are TGTGCCAGTTCCAGACTAGCGGGTGTGAGCTCCTACGAGCAGTACTTC. Full variable domain (outside the CDR3, taken from reference TRBV28 and TRBJ2-7): DVKVTQSSRYLVKRTGEKVFLECVQDMDHENMFWYRQDPGLGLRLIYFSYDVKMKEKGDIPEGYSVSREKKERFSLILESASTNQTSMYLCASSRLAGVSSYEQYFGPGTRLTVT.

J is TRBJ2-7 and V is TRBV11-2, with 8 bases identical to TRBD2. The germline V gene has CDR1 SGHAT and CDR2 FQNNGV. This CDR3 is 15 amino acids long. Losses at the gene ends were 4 bases for V and 3 bases for J; bases not matched to a gene: 8. The CDR3 region is CASSSRGGLGYEQYF. The DNA of the CDR3 is TGTGCCAGCAGCTCCCGGGGGGGACTAGGCTACGAGCAGTACTTC.

This chain joins TRBV16 and TRBJ1-5; D call uncertain. Trimming left V 4 bases short and J 5 bases short, with 15 bases between. CDR1 is KGHSY, CDR2 FQNENV, per germline. The CDR3 length is 15 residues. Here the CDR3 DNA reads TGTGCCAGCAGCCCTGGCCCGCCCCCGTATCAGCCCCAGCATTTT. Translated, it gives CASSPGPPPYQPQHF. The entire variable domain, with the rest obtained from reference TRBV16 and TRBJ1-5, is as follows: GEEVAQTPKHLVRGEGQKAKLYCAPIKGHSYVFWYQQVLKNEFKFLISFQNENVFDETGMPKERFSAKCLPNSPCSLEIQATKLEDSAVYFCASSPGPPPYQPQHFGDGTRLSIL.

A few counts support this clone. This chain links TRBV28 with TRBJ1-2; D call uncertain. In germline, CDR1 is MDHEN, CDR2 SYDVKM. The CDR3 spans 14 residues. Trimming pared 6 bases from V and 4 bases from J, leaving 15 bases between. This chain's CDR3 is CASSSVGDFYGYTF. Here the CDR3 DNA reads TGTGCCAGCAGCTCCGTGGGAGACTTCTATGGCTACACCTTC.